The 21 T cell receptor beta chains presented below share a single source sample, sequenced in a study of blood T cell repertoires in COVID-19. Generated by immunoSEQ multiplex PCR, the TCRdb table keeps only in-frame clones and is missing some. The sample includes around 250,000 clones, 70% to 90% of them seen just once. The sequencing sample was made of PBMCs or T cells enriched from blood (not recorded which). Source of these receptors: a woman between 50 and 59 years old who had recovered from COVID-19.

CDR3 nucleotides: TGTGCCAGCCAAAGATTCGGGACAGGGGACTATGGCTACACCTTC. Translation: CASQRFGTGDYGYTF. The genes are TRBV28 and TRBJ1-2, with 10 bases identical to TRBD1. CDR3 size: 15 residues. V was pared by 8 bases and J by 3 bases, with 9 bases of the junction left unmatched. Germline lookup yields CDR1 MDHEN and CDR2 SYDVKM.

V and J are TRBV24-1 and TRBJ2-5; 8 nucleotides align to TRBD2. This CDR3 comprises 14 residues. Germline V CDR1 and CDR2: KGHDR, SFDVKD. The junction had 2 bases not matched to a gene; V was cut back by 3 bases and J by 3 bases. In DNA form, the CDR3 reads TGTGCCACCAGTGATCCGGGGGGGAAAGAGACCCAGTACTTC. It codes for CATSDPGGKETQYF.

This chain uses TRBV5-5 with TRBJ2-7, with TRBD1 as a possible D gene (5 bases). The CDR3 is 12 amino acids. Germline CDR1 reads SGHKS; CDR2 reads YYEKEE (reference sequence). The V end was cut by 5 bases, the J end by 3 bases, with 9 bases between. The CDR3 is CASSTTDYEQYF. The CDR3 bases are TGTGCCAGCAGTACGACAGACTACGAGCAGTACTTC.

As regards this clone: Its ends do not fully match the called genes, so a read error is possible. The chain combines TRBV7-7 with TRBJ2-5, with 9 bases aligning to TRBD1. CDR1 is SSHAT, CDR2 FNYEAQ, per germline (reference sequence). The CDR3 is 15 residues long. CDR3 loop: CASSPGTGSWETQYF. The CDR3 DNA follows: TGTGCTAGCAGCCCTGGGACAGGGTCGTGGGAGACCCAGTACTTC.

The chain couples TRBV7-8 to TRBJ1-2; D is perhaps TRBD1 (5 bases). Germline values: CDR1 SGHVS, CDR2 FQNEAQ. The V and J ends lost 2 bases and 4 bases respectively, with 14 bases between them. CDR3 size: 15 residues. The CDR3 here is CASSLPQGRGYGYTF. The CDR3 DNA reads TGTGCCAGCAGCTTACCGCAGGGAAGGGGCTATGGCTACACCTTC.

The gene calls are TRBV7-9 and TRBJ2-1; D ambiguous. This CDR3 region has 11 residues. Trimming took off 1 base at V and 14 bases at J, with 9 bases between the two ends. CDR1 SEHNR and CDR2 FQNEAQ come from the germline V gene (reference sequence). In DNA, the CDR3 is TGTGCCAGCAGCTTAGATCGGAGAGAGTTCTTC. Amino acids: CASSLDRREFF.

The J gene is TRBJ1-3, the V gene TRBV9; D unclear. The CDR3 covers 16 residues. V was cut by 0 bases and J by 0 bases, with 10 bases left in between. The germline gives CDR1 SGDLS, CDR2 YYNGEE. CDR3 nucleotide sequence: TGTGCCAGCAGCGTAGGGGCGGGCTACTCTGGAAACACCATATATTTT. It codes for CASSVGAGYSGNTIYF.

This clone was counted between two and nine times. The genes are TRBV5-6 and TRBJ1-5, with D perhaps TRBD1 (6 bases). CDR3 length: 14 amino acids. Germline assignment: CDR1 SGHDT and CDR2 YYEEEE. V was clipped by 3 bases and J by 7 bases, with 14 bases between them. CDR3 bases: TGTGCCAGCAGCTCTACCAGGGGCAGACAGCCCCAGCATTTT. Encoded protein: CASSSTRGRQPQHF. Complete variable domain (other parts from reference TRBV5-6 and TRBJ1-5): DAGVTQSPTHLIKTRGQQVTLRCSPKSGHDTVSWYQQALGQGPQFIFQYYEEEERQRGNFPDRFSGHQFPNYSSELNVNALLLGDSALYLCASSSTRGRQPQHFGDGTRLSIL.

The V gene is TRBV6-5, the J gene TRBJ2-1; weak D call: TRBD2 (6 bases). This CDR3 region has 13 residues. Deletions cut 6 bases from V and 7 bases from J, with 13 bases between. Germline assignment: CDR1 MNHEY and CDR2 SVGAGI. In nucleotides, the CDR3 is TGTGCCAGCAGGCTGGGACTTTCGAATGAGCAGTTCTTC. As protein: CASRLGLSNEQFF.

The V call is TRBV5-1, the J call TRBJ1-2; 7 bases line up with TRBD1. Unmatched junction bases numbered 8, after V lost 0 bases and J lost 6 bases. CDR3 length: 15 amino acids. Germline V gene lookup returns CDR1 SGHRS and CDR2 YFSETQ. This CDR3 reads CASSLARQGVDGYTF. The CDR3 nucleotides are TGCGCCAGCAGCTTGGCGCGGCAGGGGGTTGATGGCTACACCTTC.

This clone showed up just once. The rearrangement uses TRBV5-1 and TRBJ1-1; TRBD1 matches 8 bases. CDR1 SGHRS and CDR2 YFSETQ come from the germline V gene. The length of the CDR3 is 16 residues. V lost 4 bases and J lost 0; bases outside the gene matches: 8. The CDR3, as DNA: TGCGCCAGCAGCAGCGGACAGGGCCGGATGAACACTGAAGCTTTCTTT. Translating gives CASSSGQGRMNTEAFF. Using reference TRBV5-1 and TRBJ1-1 for the parts outside the CDR3, the full variable domain is KAGVTQTPRYLIKTRGQQVTLSCSPISGHRSVSWYQQTPGQGLQFLFEYFSETQRNKGNFPGRFSGRQFSNSRSEMNVSTLELGDSALYLCASSSGQGRMNTEAFFGQGTRLTVV.

This clone was detected once. The chain combines TRBV5-1 with TRBJ1-5; possible D gene TRBD1, 5 bases. There are 16 residues in the CDR3. Germline CDR1 SGHRS, CDR2 YFSETQ. The V end lost 0 bases, the J end lost 0 bases, and 10 bases lay between the germline ends. The CDR3 DNA reads TGCGCCAGCAGCTTGGGAACAGGCAATAGCAATCAGCCCCAGCATTTT. Translating gives CASSLGTGNSNQPQHF.

The chain employs TRBV29-1 and TRBJ2-7; no clear D gene. The CDR3 runs to 15 residues. CDR1 SQVTM and CDR2 ANQGSEA come from the germline V gene. Deletions cut 3 bases from V and 0 bases from J, with 15 bases between. CDR3 region: CSVEAGLGSSYEQYF. The CDR3 DNA is TGCAGCGTTGAGGCTGGTTTGGGCAGCTCCTACGAGCAGTACTTC.

This chain connects TRBV28 to TRBJ1-2; 7 bases map to TRBD1. The germline CDR1 and CDR2 sequences are MDHEN and SYDVKM. V lost 2 bases, J lost 7 bases, and 10 bases stayed unmatched. This CDR3 has 15 residues. CDR3 amino acids: CASSLRQGRFVGYTF. CDR3 nucleotides: TGTGCCAGCAGTTTAAGACAGGGTCGTTTTGTTGGCTACACCTTC.

In nucleotides, the CDR3 is TGTGCCAGCAGTTCGTCAACAGGGTACGAGCAGTACTTC. It encodes CASSSSTGYEQYF. The rearrangement links TRBV28 to TRBJ2-7, with D maybe TRBD1 (6 bases). Germline V lookup: CDR1 MDHEN, CDR2 SYDVKM. This CDR3 region has 13 residues. V was pared by 4 bases and J by 4 bases, with 11 bases between.

The chain is built from TRBV3-1 (or the pseudogene TRBV3-2) and TRBJ2-3; TRBD2 matches 7 bases. From germline, CDR1 is LGHDT and CDR2 YNNKEL (reference sequence). The V segment lost 8 bases and the J segment 4 bases; nucleotides outside the gene matches: 12. CDR3 size: 15 residues. CDR3 region: CASGLRGEGSDTQYF. The CDR3 bases are TGTGCCAGCGGACTTCGGGGGGAAGGGTCAGATACGCAGTATTTT.

The chain joins TRBV6-2 or TRBV6-3 to TRBJ2-5, with 9 bases identical to TRBD2. The V segment lost 0 bases and the J segment 5 bases; nucleotides outside the gene matches: 7. This CDR3 is 16 amino acids long. Germline-derived CDR1 and CDR2 are MNHEY and SVGEGT. The CDR3: CASSYSGSGSRETQYF. CDR3 in DNA: TGTGCCAGCAGTTACTCGGGTAGCGGGAGCCGGGAGACCCAGTACTTC.

Details on this clone: This sample also contains other DNA sequences that code for the same CDR3. The CDR3 DNA sequence: TGTGCCAGCAGCTTAGGTGGAGGCAATGAGCAGTTCTTC. Protein sequence: CASSLGGGNEQFF. This chain joins TRBV7-2 and TRBJ2-1; the D gene is possibly TRBD2 (5 bases). Germline V gene data show CDR1 as SGHTA and CDR2 as FQGNSA. The CDR3 has 13 amino acids. V was cut by 1 base and J by 6 bases, with 7 bases left in between.

This sequence joins TRBV9 and TRBJ2-2; D not certain. The germline gives CDR1 SGDLS, CDR2 YYNGEE. The ends were cut back, 2 bases at V and 4 bases at J, with 6 bases in the middle. This CDR3 contains 13 residues. This CDR3 is CASSVTTTGELFF. The CDR3 nucleotides read TGTGCCAGCAGCGTGACAACCACCGGGGAGCTGTTTTTT.

This clone was found once. The chain uses TRBV6-5 and TRBJ2-3; 7 positions agree with TRBD2. V was clipped by 2 bases and J by 3 bases; unmatched bases: 8. The germline gives CDR1 MNHEY, CDR2 SVGAGI. The CDR3 covers 16 residues. The CDR3 sequence: CASSYGLAVITDTQYF. The CDR3 region has the DNA TGTGCCAGCAGTTACGGCCTAGCGGTTATAACAGATACGCAGTATTTT.

This clone came up many times. This chain links TRBV27 with TRBJ2-5, with D possibly being TRBD2 (6 bases). This CDR3 has 13 amino acids. The germline V and J ends were trimmed by 3 bases and 5 bases, with 10 bases remaining between them. Germline V gene data show CDR1 as MNHEY and CDR2 as SMNVEV (reference sequence). Written as DNA, the CDR3 is TGTGCCAGCAGTTTTCGGGGGAGGGAGACCCAGTACTTC. This translates into CASSFRGRETQYF.